This TCR beta chain was identified in a study of blood T cell repertoires in COVID-19. For the study at large: Acute-phase and convalescent COVID-19 samples originated in the United States, Italy and Spain.

Germline V CDR1 and CDR2: GTSNPN, SVGIG (reference sequence). The CDR3 has 14 amino acids. V lost 5 bases to trimming and J lost 0 bases, with 12 bases between them. Original handling: By means of reference gene primer amplification, nucleated cell counts were estimated. Produced via immunoSEQ multiplex PCR; TCRdb's table is partial and in-frame only. V and J calls and clone size are given by that table; D and trimming were obtained from the DNA. Seen here are over 200,000 clones, roughly 90% observed once, and the top ten hold 5.5% to 8%. This chain links TRBV30 with TRBJ2-3; possibly TRBD2 for D (6 bases). The sequenced material came from peripheral blood. This sequence originates from a man between 60 and 70 years old who had recovered from COVID-19. CDR3 sequence reads: CAWGGGLSTDTQYF. The CDR3 DNA is TGTGCCTGGGGGGGAGGACTGAGCACAGATACGCAGTATTTT.